The sequence of this TCR beta chain was determined in a study of human CD8 memory T cell subsets. Study conclusions and caveats: Estimation by Chao1 suggested that stem-like memory T cells had more diversity than did precursor exhausted T cells.

This clonotype is labeled as large. Antigen unknown. V lost 4 bases, J lost 8 bases, and 12 bases stayed unmatched. Germline V gene sequence: CDR1 KGHDR, CDR2 SFDVKD. CDR3 length: 16 residues. Generation of TCR beta libraries used UMI-labeled 5' RACE. TCRdb re-called the 5' RACE reads through MiXCR, storing one row per CDR3 protein. The top ten hold about 38% of the sample, which has roughly 8,300 distinct CDR3 sequences, roughly 3.9% seen once. The TCR originated in a human donor in good health. This sequence joins TRBV24-1 and TRBJ1-4; 7 nucleotides agree with TRBD1. The sample consisted of CD8+ T cells from PBMCs. The CDR3 DNA reads as TGTGCCACCAGTGACCGGGACAGCGACCTAAGGGAAAAACTGTTTTTT. It specifies CATSDRDSDLREKLFF.